The present T cell receptor (beta chain) was sequenced within a study of T cells in localized non-small cell lung cancer. For this clone: As yet, its antigen is unknown.

Trimming took 4 bases from V and 0 from J, leaving 13 bases between them. This CDR3 is built from 16 residues. Germline-derived CDR1 and CDR2 are SGHRS and YFSETQ. Sequencing was performed with immunoSEQ multiplex PCR; in TCRdb, only in-frame clones are kept and a portion is missing. The data hold tens of thousands of clones, with approximately 88% observed a single time. The study, taken as a whole, reports: One tumor region alone was sequenced, and heterogeneity therefore remains possible. Turning up in adjacent lung were a median 57 of the top 100 tumor clones. Uninvolved adjacent lung showed higher T cell clonality than tumor. Higher blood T cell density tracked longer overall survival.

This chain links TRBV5-1 with TRBJ1-4; D possibly corresponds to TRBD1 (5 bases). The TCR originated in a man aged 40-75 years with stage III lung adenocarcinoma. The sample consisted of peripheral blood mononuclear cells, taken before any cancer treatment. The CDR3 DNA reads TGCGCCAGCAGCATAGGGACGGCTGCAACTAATGAAAAACTGTTTTTT. It yields the protein CASSIGTAATNEKLFF.